These 18 T cell receptor beta chains came from one sample sequenced in a study of T-cell memory formation after mild COVID-19 (TCRdb year 2021). The method was 5' RACE. The reads were generated on an Illumina NovaSeq 6000. TCRdb reran the public reads through fastp at Q25 and MiXCR, keeping productive beta chains. Each CDR3 protein appears once, grouped with its most common genes and DNA. The sample table shows 210,000 or so distinct CDR3 sequences, and about a sixth are seen once. Around 2.4% of the sample lies in the top ten. The sample taken for sequencing was PBMCs or a T cell subset sorted from them (not recorded which). All receptors come from an adult woman who had mild COVID-19 (a few samples of this study predate the infection). The sample titles of this study are shuffled in the database, so cell type and time point are left out; the donor was told from shared clones.

This clonotype was observed a handful of times. The chain has TRBV27 and TRBJ2-1, with D tentatively TRBD2 (6 bases). CDR1 is MNHEY and CDR2 is SMNVEV in the germline V gene (reference sequence). Trimming cost V 6 bases and J 6 bases, with 18 bases left between them. The CDR3 contains 15 residues. CDR3 residues: CASSPEGLRINEQFF. The DNA of the CDR3 is TGTGCCAGCAGCCCCGAGGGACTTCGAATCAATGAGCAGTTCTTC.

V is TRBV20-1 and J is TRBJ1-2; D unresolved. CDR3 length: 13 amino acids. From germline, CDR1 is DFQATT and CDR2 SNEGSKA (reference sequence). Trimming left V 4 bases short and J 8 bases short, with 17 bases between. CDR3 bases: TGCAGTGCTACAGAGACGGAGGCCGGAGGCTACACCTTC. Protein: CSATETEAGGYTF.

The CDR3 nucleotides read TGCGCCAGCAGCTTGGCCGGGGGGGATGCGGAGACCCAGTACTTC. Translated, it gives CASSLAGGDAETQYF. The rearrangement links TRBV5-1 to TRBJ2-5; 8 bases align to TRBD2. V dropped 0 bases and J dropped 5; count of bases not matched to a gene: 6. Germline V lookup: CDR1 SGHRS, CDR2 YFSETQ. The length of the CDR3 is 15 residues.

The chain carries TRBV29-1 and TRBJ2-2, with 7 bases fitting TRBD1. Germline trimming cut 6 bases from V and 6 bases from J; bases unmatched to any gene: 10. The CDR3 extends over 14 amino acids. CDR1 and CDR2 from the germline V gene are SQVTM and ANQGSEA. The CDR3 loop reads CSVYRDSMSGELFF. In nucleotides, the CDR3 is TGCAGCGTCTACCGGGACAGTATGTCCGGGGAGCTGTTTTTT.

The rearrangement links TRBV5-1 to TRBJ2-1; D is undetermined. The CDR3 length is 16 residues. V dropped 0 bases and J dropped 4 bases, with 14 bases sitting between them. Germline-derived CDR1 and CDR2 are SGHRS and YFSETQ. For the CDR3, the DNA is TGCGCCAGCAGCTTGGCCGGTCTCCTGAGTTACAATGAGCAGTTCTTC. Encoded protein: CASSLAGLLSYNEQFF.

With respect to this clonotype: At one end, the junction sequence differs from germline, possibly due to a read error. V usage is TRBV3-1 and J usage is TRBJ1-1, with D possibly matching TRBD1 (5 bases). Germline assignment: CDR1 LGHDT and CDR2 YNNKEL (reference sequence). The CDR3 spans 14 residues. Written as DNA, the CDR3 is TGTGCCAGCAGCCAAGACAGGGCGAACCCTGAAGCTTTCTTT. The encoded protein is CASSQDRANPEAFF. The full variable domain, with the rest looked up from reference TRBV3-1 and TRBJ1-1, is DTAVSQTPKYLVTQMGNDKSIKCEQNLGHDTMYWYKQDSKKFLKIMFSYNNKELIINETVPNRFSPKSPDKAHLNLHINSLELGDSAVYFCASSQDRANPEAFFGQGTRLTVV.

This clonotype was seen a few times. The V call is TRBV20-1, the J call TRBJ2-7; the D gene is possibly TRBD1 (6 bases). This CDR3 contains 13 residues. Deletions cut 3 bases from V and 3 bases from J, with 12 bases between. Germline V gives CDR1 DFQATT, CDR2 SNEGSKA (reference sequence). The CDR3 nucleotides are TGCAGTGCTAGGACTGGCAGGGGCTACGAGCAGTACTTC. Amino acid sequence: CSARTGRGYEQYF.

This chain uses TRBV5-1 with TRBJ1-1; D is uncertain. CDR1 and CDR2 from the germline V gene are SGHRS and YFSETQ. The CDR3 loop spans 14 amino acids. V was cut by 0 bases and J by 5 bases, with 11 bases left in between. CDR3 DNA: TGCGCCAGCAGCTTGGGGGGAGTCGGAACTGAAGCTTTCTTT. It encodes CASSLGGVGTEAFF.

This rearrangement joins TRBV5-1 to TRBJ2-2; D is possibly TRBD1 (5 bases). V lost 5 bases and J 7 bases, leaving 12 bases between the germline ends. Germline CDR1 reads SGHRS; CDR2 reads YFSETQ. The CDR3 is made up of 13 amino acids. The CDR3 coding sequence is TGCGCCAGCAGTAGACAGCCCGGCGGGGAGCTGTTTTTT. Protein product: CASSRQPGGELFF.

The V call is TRBV27, the J call TRBJ2-5; TRBD2 matches 8 bases. The germline CDR1 and CDR2 sequences are MNHEY and SMNVEV (reference sequence). The V gene end was trimmed by 5 bases and the J gene end by 4 bases; junction bases not matched to a gene: 6. This CDR3 has 14 amino acids. CDR3 bases: TGTGCCAGCAGTCCGACTAGCGATCGAGAGACCCAGTACTTC. It is translated as CASSPTSDRETQYF.

V and J are TRBV4-3 and TRBJ2-1; no clear D gene. This CDR3 has 13 residues. The germline V gene encodes CDR1 LGHNA and CDR2 YSLEER. V was cut by 1 base and J by 4 bases, with 5 bases left in between. As DNA, the CDR3 is TGCGCCAGCAGCCAAGCGGCGTACAATGAGCAGTTCTTC. It encodes CASSQAAYNEQFF.

V is TRBV6-5 and J is TRBJ1-6, with 10 bases identical to TRBD1. CDR1 and CDR2 from the germline V gene are MNHEY and SVGAGI. Trimming at V came to 6 bases and at J to 9 bases, leaving 8 bases not matched to a gene. The CDR3 has 15 residues. CDR3 nucleotide sequence: TGTGCCAGCAGGACCGCCGGGACAGGGGCTTCACCCCTCCACTTT. Translating gives CASRTAGTGASPLHF.

V is TRBV12-3 or TRBV12-4 and J is TRBJ1-5; 11 bases match TRBD1. After removal of 7 bases from V and 4 bases from J, the junction contained 9 bases not matched to a gene. The CDR3 is made up of 16 amino acids. CDR3 DNA: TGTGCCAGCAAGGACAGGGGGCGCCTCGGGAATCAGCCCCAGCATTTT. Its translation is CASKDRGRLGNQPQHF.

This chain uses TRBV7-8 with TRBJ2-7, with 8 bases identical to TRBD2. With V trimmed by 1 base and J by 4 bases, 6 bases remained unmatched. The CDR3 spans 15 residues. Germline V lookup: CDR1 SGHVS, CDR2 FQNEAQ. CDR3 sequence reads: CASSLGGRNRYEQYF. Here the CDR3 DNA reads TGTGCCAGCAGCTTAGGCGGGAGGAATAGATACGAGCAGTACTTC.

V usage is TRBV4-2 and J usage is TRBJ2-1, with 11 bases identical to TRBD2. J was trimmed by 5 bases and V by 1 base; bases with no gene match: 4. Germline CDR1 and CDR2: LGHNA and YNFKEQ. The CDR3 consists of 16 residues. The CDR3 DNA sequence: TGTGCCAGCAGCCAAGCCGGGACTAGCGGTAACAATGAGCAGTTCTTC. Its translation: CASSQAGTSGNNEQFF.

The chain links TRBV5-1 to TRBJ2-2; a possible D gene is TRBD1 (5 bases). Trimming pared 3 bases from V and 4 bases from J, leaving 10 bases between. Germline CDR1 is SGHRS and CDR2 is YFSETQ. This CDR3 region has 14 residues. The CDR3 sequence is CASSWQGRTGELFF. CDR3 coding DNA: TGCGCCAGCAGCTGGCAGGGTCGCACCGGGGAGCTGTTTTTT.

The V and J genes are TRBV7-8 and TRBJ2-1; D possibly corresponds to TRBD2 (6 bases). Trimming left V 3 bases short and J 0 bases short, with 15 bases between. Germline V gives CDR1 SGHVS, CDR2 FQNEAQ. The CDR3 loop spans 17 amino acids. The CDR3 protein is CASSFASVTYSYNEQFF. In nucleotides, the CDR3 is TGTGCCAGCAGCTTCGCTAGCGTAACCTACTCCTACAATGAGCAGTTCTTC.

This clonotype came up a few times. This rearrangement joins TRBV12-3 or TRBV12-4 to TRBJ1-6, with TRBD1 as a possible D gene (6 bases). The length of the CDR3 is 18 residues. Trimming removed 0 bases from V and 5 bases from J, with 17 bases in between. The CDR3 DNA reads as TGTGCCAGCAGTTTAGCGCATCTCCCTGAGGGGGATAATTCACCCCTCCACTTT. Translation: CASSLAHLPEGDNSPLHF.